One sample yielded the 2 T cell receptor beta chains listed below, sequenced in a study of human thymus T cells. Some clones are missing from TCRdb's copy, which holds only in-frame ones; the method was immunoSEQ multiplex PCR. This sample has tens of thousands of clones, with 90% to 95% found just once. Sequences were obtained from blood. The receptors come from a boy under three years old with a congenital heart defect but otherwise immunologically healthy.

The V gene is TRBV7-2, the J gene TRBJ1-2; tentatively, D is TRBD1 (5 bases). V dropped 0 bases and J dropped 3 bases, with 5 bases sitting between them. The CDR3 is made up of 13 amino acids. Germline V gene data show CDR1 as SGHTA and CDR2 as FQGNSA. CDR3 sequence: CASSLAGHYGYTF. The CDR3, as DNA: TGTGCCAGCAGCTTAGCGGGACACTATGGCTACACCTTC.

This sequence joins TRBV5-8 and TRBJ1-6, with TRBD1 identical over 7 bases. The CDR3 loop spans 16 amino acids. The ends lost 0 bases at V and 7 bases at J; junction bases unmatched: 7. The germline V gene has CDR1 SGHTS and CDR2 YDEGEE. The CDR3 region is CASSLGDREWNSPLHF. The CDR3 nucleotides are TGTGCCAGCAGCTTGGGAGACAGGGAGTGGAATTCACCCCTCCACTTT.